This TCR beta chain was found in a study of identical twins listed by TCRdb under 2016. For the wider study: To test whether fetal clonotypes persist, this study deep-sequenced TCR alpha and beta repertoires from monozygotic twins, from unrelated adults of various ages, and from cord blood. To rule out contamination, replicate twin experiments were performed at different times with different library preparation protocols.

Only healthy Caucasian donors were included. The twin cohort comprised three pairs of female monozygotic twins, all aged about 18 to 29 years. Peripheral blood mononuclear cells were used as the source from which RNA for TCR libraries was isolated. Trimming takes 5 bases from V and 3 bases from J, and the germline ends sit 12 bases apart. The cysteine opens and the phenylalanine closes a CDR3 of 15 amino acids. Of all the DNA, just the CDR3 is kept, 45 bases in frame from base 1. The germline V gene supplies CDR1 KGHDR and CDR2 SFDVKD. Library creation used 5' RACE. Sequencing instrument: Illumina HiSeq 2000. Template switching added a universal primer binding site, and the final cDNA carried a unique molecular identifier that allowed TCR cDNA molecules to be counted accurately. Specific primers in the conserved constant-segment region were used to synthesize first-strand cDNA for the TCR alpha and beta chains. To control for contamination, every cDNA library carried two barcodes: a SMART-Mk sample barcode plus Illumina barcodes. TruSeq adapter sequences, together with Illumina sample barcodes, were added in two successive PCR steps. The Illumina HiSeq platform was used with custom primers to sequence TCR alpha and beta cDNA libraries. Per the source publication's procedure: Raw reads were processed with MiGEC to extract unique molecular identifiers, and MiXCR was used to determine CDR3 positions. Recombination models were inferred per individual with the repgenHMM and IGoR tools using an EM algorithm. The tcR package in R was used for shared clonotype analysis, with sharing normalized by the product of cloneset sizes. To study raw recombination free of thymic and clonal selection effects, out-of-frame nonproductive sequences were analyzed. TCRdb reanalyzed the raw reads on its own, using fastp at Q25 for trimming and MiXCR for clone calling, and kept in-frame beta chains. Under each unique CDR3 protein, matching rows form one entry showing the most common genes and DNA. The V and J calls and clone size are TCRdb's, not the authors'. Counted in this sample were nearly 900,000 distinct CDR3 sequences; 10% to 15% of them appeared once. The ten largest clones add up to around 1.5% of the sample.

Notes on this clonotype: The specificity of this receptor is unknown. Base quality data are lacking; no much larger clone is found one base away.

Results and caveats for the whole study, not just this receptor: Conclusions relied on cross-sectional statistical analysis, since the same donors could not be followed over many years. Excess twin sharing in beta out-of-frame sequences was weaker because fewer shared sequences lowered the signal-to-noise ratio. Abundant cord blood beta clonotypes had fewer insertions, young adult naive repertoires showed a similar but weaker trend, and memory repertoires showed no such trend. Invariant T cells such as MAIT and iNKT could partly confound zero-insertion analyses, though diverse VJ usage argued against this for most clonotypes. Compared with coincidental sharing between unrelated individuals, an excess of low generation-probability sequences was observed among out-of-frame TCR alpha sequences shared between twins. In monozygotic twins, out-of-frame TCR alpha sharing was systematically underestimated by recombination models, although the models agreed with sharing between unrelated individuals.

These same data were also listed under a study on yellow fever vaccine responses in identical twins. Drawing on the second study: The T cell response to vaccination in identical twins was reported by the authors to appear partly convergent and partly personalized. The study precisely tracked vaccine-responding T cell clones in identical twins.

The sample consisted of PBMCs. Recombination joined TRBV24-1 with TRBJ2-2; the D region possibly corresponds to TRBD2 (6 bases align). The receptor's source is a young woman in good health. The CDR3: CATSGVGSYTGELFF. The base sequence is TGTGCCACCAGTGGGGTCGGGAGTTACACCGGGGAGCTGTTTTTT.